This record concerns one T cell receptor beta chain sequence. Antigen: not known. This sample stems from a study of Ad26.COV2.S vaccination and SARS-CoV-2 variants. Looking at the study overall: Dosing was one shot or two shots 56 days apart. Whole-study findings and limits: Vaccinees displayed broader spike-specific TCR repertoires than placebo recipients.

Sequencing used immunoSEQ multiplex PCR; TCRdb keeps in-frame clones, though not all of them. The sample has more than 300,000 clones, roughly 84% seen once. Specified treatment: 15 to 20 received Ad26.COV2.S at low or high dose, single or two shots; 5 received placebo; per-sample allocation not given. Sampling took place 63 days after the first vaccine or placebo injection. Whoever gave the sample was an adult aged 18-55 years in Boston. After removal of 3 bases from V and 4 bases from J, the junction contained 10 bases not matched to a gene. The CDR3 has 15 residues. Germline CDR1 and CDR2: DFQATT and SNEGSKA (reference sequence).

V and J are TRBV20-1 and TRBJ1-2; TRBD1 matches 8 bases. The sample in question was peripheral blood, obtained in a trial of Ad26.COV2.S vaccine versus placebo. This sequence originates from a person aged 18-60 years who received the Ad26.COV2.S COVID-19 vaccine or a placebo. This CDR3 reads CSASRGPQGAYGYTF. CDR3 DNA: TGCAGTGCTAGTAGGGGCCCCCAGGGGGCCTATGGCTACACCTTC.